This T cell receptor beta chain was obtained from a study of long-term antiretroviral therapy in people with HIV (dated by TCRdb to about 2022). General notes on the study: The earliest samples were collected approximately a decade before the 2015 WHO recommendation for immediate ART, a period when ART was typically delayed until CD4 counts fell. From fewer than 35 adults with confirmed HIV infection, the cohort provided 192 cryopreserved PBMC samples, gathered serially across a mean of approximately six years (range 1-12). Whether ART initiation and durable HIV suppression were associated with changes in peripheral blood TRB repertoire composition and diversity was tested in a retrospective serial study. Of the 30 participants with HIV, approximately twelve were female. No cross-contamination during QIAcube processing was shown when test extractions of a monoclonal T-cell line were performed alongside some 33 polyclonal samples. Findings and caveats that apply to the study as a whole: At every time point, the repertoire was dominated by expanded TRB clones first identified before ART initiation, although this dominance fluctuated and, in many PLHIV, declined after ART. No data were available on ART adherence, viral resistance or therapy changes, limiting inferences about post-ART repertoire changes. The samples span the years 2004 to 2017, and the ART regimens used may be less effective than current regimens. Starting ART was linked to a significant rise in TRB diversity, yet even after long-term ART the diversity remained significantly lower than in transplant donor controls. CDR3 length ranges in HIV repertoires were narrower than in controls, and network structure suggested an antigen-experienced repertoire with only a slight naive shift after ART. Unsorted PBMC were profiled instead of sorted CD4+ and CD8+ T cells because pre-ART samples had limited cell numbers. Because PBMC availability was limited, only the TCR beta chain was sequenced, with no alpha chain pairing.

The CDR3 holds 15 amino acids from the cysteine to the phenylalanine. Left in the record is the CDR3 DNA by itself, 45 bases read in frame from the first base. The CDR1 and CDR2 encoded by the germline V gene are SGHNT and YENEEA. The trim is 7 bases for V and 0 bases for J, with a gap of 13 bases between the germline ends. In this sample, this clone turned up once. Its antigen specificity is not known. No per-base quality is available; no much larger clone lies one base away. Participants were included only if at least one PBMC sample before ART initiation and at least two post-ART samples were available. Treatment was received in the United States of America by all participants with HIV. Before DNA extraction, cryopreserved samples containing about 0.9-10 million PBMC were thawed and washed. At the time of the earliest PBMC sample, participants with HIV were aged between about 23 and 54 years. Per participant, PBMC samples came from 1-4 timepoints prior to ART initiation and 2-8 timepoints following ART initiation, for a median of 7 samples. Serial HIV viral load, CD4+ T-cell count, ART history and demographic data were obtained for every participant. Genomic DNA was extracted from unsorted PBMC with a Qiagen kit on a QIAcube, processed in batches of 12 samples.

The immunoSEQ hsTCRB v3.0 assay was used at survey level resolution to sequence the TRB variable region. The target sequencing depth for TRB was roughly 40,000-55,000 T-cell genomes per sample. Pooled TRB libraries were sequenced on an Illumina MiSeq with a v3 150-cycle kit. In the paper's pipeline: Repertoire analysis ran in R within a reproducible Nextflow workflow covering QC, data transformation and analysis. Custom analyses were implemented in LymphoSeq2, an R package for AIRR-Seq data exploration. A handful of samples yielding fewer than 5000 total TRB sequences were excluded, leaving more than 150 analyzed HIV repertoires. Among the 180 to 200 retained HIV repertoires, some 57 were collected before ART initiation and about 130 were collected after ART initiation. Repertoires were downsampled to 5000 TRB nucleotide sequences, with summary statistics averaged over 100 downsampling iterations. TRB sequences were retained for analysis only if CDR3 regions of at least seven amino acids were present. Diversity was measured with a Shannon entropy-derived clonality score and the Gini coefficient. In the repertoire networks, any two of the top 5000 CDR3 amino acid sequences were linked whenever the two sequences differed by an edit distance of one. GLIPH2 predicted antigen specificity groups and MHC restriction for TRB CDR3 amino acid sequences. Known CMV, EBV, HIV or tissue antigen associations were flagged by matching CDR3 amino acid sequences against VDJdb and McPAS-TCR. Pre-ART, post-ART and control groups were compared with Wilcoxon signed-rank tests and Holm-Bonferroni correction. TCRdb took over this immuneACCESS table, retaining in-frame rearrangements with V and J assigned. Such tables are incomplete; in checked studies, under half of the missing clones stem from an unresolved V gene, and the remainder is unexplained. D and trimming come from the DNA, and the V and J calls and clone size come from that table. The sample table shows 25,000 to 35,000 clones, and roughly 96% are seen once. The ten largest make up roughly 8% of the sample.

This clonotype was obtained from a young man with HIV. Sequenced here: unsorted PBMCs, sampled 5.3 years after starting antiretroviral therapy. The rearrangement joined TRBV11-3 to TRBJ1-5; 6 matching bases give a weak D call of TRBD1. The CDR3: CASTYYRDSNQPQHF. The DNA sequence reads TGTGCCAGCACCTACTACAGGGATAGCAATCAGCCCCAGCATTTT.